These 18 T cell receptor beta chains share one sample of origin, sequenced in a study of blood T cell repertoires in COVID-19. Produced via immunoSEQ multiplex PCR; TCRdb's table is partial and in-frame only. The data show about 23,000 clones, 88% seen once. The sequencing input was peripheral blood. These receptors all stem from a man aged 70 or older in a cohort sampled during active COVID-19.

On this clone: Other DNA sequences from this sample encode an identical CDR3 as well. This chain connects TRBV6-6 to TRBJ1-5; the D gene is possibly TRBD1 (6 bases). Trimming removed 5 bases at V and 3 bases at J, with 17 bases between. Germline V lookup: CDR1 MNHNY, CDR2 SVGAGI (reference sequence). The CDR3 runs 16 residues. CDR3 DNA sequence: TGTGCCAGCAGTCAACCAGGGGCGACGGTCAATCAGCCCCAGCATTTT. Translation: CASSQPGATVNQPQHF.

This chain links TRBV28 with TRBJ2-4, with D possibly matching TRBD2 (5 bases). The CDR3 spans 15 residues. Trimming removed 6 bases from V and 0 bases from J, with 12 bases in between. CDR1 is MDHEN and CDR2 is SYDVKM in the germline V gene. CDR3 region: CASSSGILAKNIQYF. In nucleotides, the CDR3 is TGTGCCAGCAGCTCGGGGATACTAGCCAAAAACATTCAGTACTTC.

This clone was counted a single time. The rearrangement joins TRBV12-3 or TRBV12-4 to TRBJ1-5; the D gene is possibly TRBD1 (6 bases). The V end was cut by 5 bases, the J end by 4 bases, with 9 bases between. The CDR3 runs 13 residues. The CDR3 loop is CASSPGQNQPQHF. CDR3 DNA sequence: TGTGCCAGCAGTCCTGGACAGAATCAGCCCCAGCATTTT.

The V call is TRBV28, the J call TRBJ1-2, with a possible D match to TRBD1 (6 bases). Germline CDR1 is MDHEN and CDR2 is SYDVKM. CDR3 length equals 13 residues. Trimming left V 7 bases short and J 1 base short, with 10 bases between. CDR3 amino acids: CASTMDSNYGYTF. In DNA form, the CDR3 reads TGTGCCAGCACTATGGACAGTAACTATGGCTACACCTTC.

This chain links TRBV19 with TRBJ2-2; TRBD2 matches at 8 bases. The V segment lost 8 bases and the J segment 0 bases; nucleotides outside the gene matches: 8. Germline assignment: CDR1 LNHDA and CDR2 SQIVND (reference sequence). The CDR3 has 16 amino acids. The DNA for the CDR3 is TGTGCCAGTTCCGGGGGGGGCACCACGAACACCGGGGAGCTGTTTTTT. This codes for CASSGGGTTNTGELFF.

This clone was seen a single time. The J gene is TRBJ2-3, the V gene TRBV18; TRBD2 is a possible D gene (5 bases). Trimming shortened V by 3 bases and J by 6 bases, and 7 bases separated the two germline ends. The CDR3 loop spans 12 amino acids. CDR1 is KGHSH and CDR2 is LQKENI in the germline V gene. The CDR3 reads CASSPLADTQYF. CDR3 nucleotides: TGTGCCAGCTCACCCTTAGCGGATACGCAGTATTTT. Supplemented by reference TRBV18 and TRBJ2-3, the full variable domain reads NAGVMQNPRHLVRRRGQEARLRCSPMKGHSHVYWYRQLPEEGLKFMVYLQKENIIDESGMPKERFSAEFPKEGPSILRIQQVVRGDSAAYFCASSPLADTQYFGPGTRLTVL.

The CDR3 here is CASSLTGTGSGANVLTF. In nucleotides, the CDR3 is TGTGCCAGCTCACTAACCGGGACAGGCTCTGGGGCCAACGTCCTGACTTTC. The chain has TRBV18 and TRBJ2-6; 8 nucleotides line up with TRBD1. This CDR3 is built from 17 residues. The V gene's germline CDR1 is KGHSH and CDR2 LQKENI. With V trimmed by 4 bases and J by 0 bases, 5 bases remained unmatched.

The rearrangement joins TRBV28 to TRBJ2-1; 9 nucleotides line up with TRBD2. CDR3 length: 15 amino acids. The V gene's germline CDR1 is MDHEN and CDR2 SYDVKM. V shed 3 bases and J 5 bases; nucleotides not matched to a gene: 5. CDR3 bases: TGTGCCAGCAGTTTGTATAGCGGGAGTCACAATGAGCAGTTCTTC. This gives the protein CASSLYSGSHNEQFF.

The V and J genes are TRBV5-1 and TRBJ2-5; the D gene is possibly TRBD1 (5 bases). The V gene lost 5 bases and the J gene lost 2 bases, with 19 bases spanning the gap. The CDR3 extends over 16 amino acids. CDR1 is SGHRS, CDR2 YFSETQ, per germline. As DNA, the CDR3 is TGCGCCAGCAGAGAACCCCTCGTATCAGGGCAAGAGACCCAGTACTTC. Translating gives CASREPLVSGQETQYF.

This clone was observed once. V usage is TRBV6-2 or TRBV6-3 and J usage is TRBJ2-7; no firm D call. V gave up 5 bases and J gave up 4 bases, with 9 bases separating them. This CDR3 is built from 12 residues. CDR1 and CDR2 (germline): MNHEY, SVGEGT. The CDR3 here is CASSTQIYEQYF. As DNA, the CDR3 is TGTGCCAGCAGTACACAGATTTACGAGCAGTACTTC.

This chain uses TRBV7-8 with TRBJ1-6; D uncertain. The germline CDR1 and CDR2 sequences are SGHVS and FQNEAQ. V shed 2 bases and J shed 4 bases, with 9 bases lying between them. The CDR3 has 15 amino acids. CDR3 DNA: TGTGCCAGCAGCTTACTGAGCCATTATAATTCACCCCTCCACTTT. Translated: CASSLLSHYNSPLHF. Using reference TRBV7-8 and TRBJ1-6 for the parts outside the CDR3, the full variable domain is GAGVSQSPRYKVAKRGQDVALRCDPISGHVSLFWYQQALGQGPEFLTYFQNEAQLDKSGLPSDRFFAERPEGSVSTLKIQRTQQEDSAVYLCASSLLSHYNSPLHFGNGTRLTVT.

The CDR3 loop reads CSASGLDEQYF. The CDR3 bases are TGCAGTGCCTCAGGGTTGGACGAGCAGTACTTC. The chain has TRBV20-1 and TRBJ2-7, with D perhaps matching TRBD1 (5 bases). This CDR3 is built from 11 residues. Trimming left V 6 bases short and J 5 bases short, with 11 bases between. CDR1 and CDR2 from the germline V gene are DFQATT and SNEGSKA (reference sequence).

The chain is built from TRBV11-2 and TRBJ1-2, with a possible D match to TRBD1 (6 bases). CDR3 size: 15 residues. Deletions cut 5 bases from V and 8 bases from J, with 21 bases between. CDR1 SGHAT and CDR2 FQNNGV come from the germline V gene. The CDR3 region has the DNA TGTGCCAGCAGCCGGGGGGCCGGGGCAGGGGAAGGCTACACCTTC. Translation gives CASSRGAGAGEGYTF.

V is TRBV6-6 and J is TRBJ1-2; possibly TRBD1 for D (6 bases). CDR3 length: 13 amino acids. The germline V gene has CDR1 MNHNY and CDR2 SVGAGI (reference sequence). V gave up 7 bases and J gave up 8 bases, with 17 bases separating them. The CDR3 region is CASIPGGAGGYTF. In DNA, the CDR3 is TGTGCCAGCATCCCGGGGGGGGCCGGGGGCTACACCTTC.

The chain has TRBV18 and TRBJ2-7, with TRBD1 identical over 7 bases. The V gene end was trimmed by 4 bases and the J gene end by 4 bases; junction bases not matched to a gene: 10. Per the germline V gene, CDR1 is KGHSH and CDR2 is LQKENI. The CDR3 runs to 15 residues. CDR3 nucleotides: TGTGCCAGCTCACAACAGGGGCGTCGGGGATACGAGCAGTACTTC. Protein sequence: CASSQQGRRGYEQYF.

The chain couples TRBV5-6 to TRBJ2-7, with 13 bases lining up with TRBD2. With 0 bases clipped from V and 1 base from J, the junction kept 7 bases outside the gene matches. This CDR3 has 18 residues. The germline gives CDR1 SGHDT, CDR2 YYEEEE. The CDR3 sequence is CASSLGLAGGRPSYEQYF. In nucleotides, the CDR3 is TGTGCCAGCAGCTTGGGACTAGCGGGAGGCCGACCTTCCTACGAGCAGTACTTC.

The rearrangement joins TRBV5-6 to TRBJ1-5, with D perhaps TRBD1 (5 bases). The germline CDR1 and CDR2 sequences are SGHDT and YYEEEE. The CDR3 sequence is 16 residues long. The V end was cut by 4 bases, the J end by 1 base, with 15 bases between. CDR3 residues: CASSLWGRASNQPQHF. In nucleotides, the CDR3 is TGTGCCAGCAGCCTCTGGGGCAGGGCAAGCAATCAGCCCCAGCATTTT.

The count of this clone is one. The chain uses TRBV5-1 and TRBJ2-7; perhaps TRBD1 as D (7 bases). Germline lookup yields CDR1 SGHRS and CDR2 YFSETQ. Between the trimmed V and J ends, which lost 4 bases and 0 bases, there was a span of 23 bases. The length of the CDR3 is 18 residues. The CDR3 nucleotides read TGCGCCAGCAGCGTGACTCCGGCCAGGGGGGTCAGCTCCTACGAGCAGTACTTC. Encoded protein: CASSVTPARGVSSYEQYF.